These T cell receptor beta chains were read from a single sample in a study of cytomegalovirus exposure and HLA in healthy donors. The data were produced by immunoSEQ multiplex PCR, yet TCRdb's version contains in-frame clones alone and is incomplete. Among about 120,000 clones, 55% to 65% were seen once, and the ten largest hold 9% to 10%. The source material was PBMCs. All receptors come from a man in his forties in good health and CMV-seropositive. Both conserved end residues are part of each CDR3. Fields, in order: V gene, J gene, CDR3 protein.

TRBV7-7	TRBJ2-7	CASSSRLAGESEQYF
TRBV4-1	TRBJ2-7	CASSQYDRFYEQYF
TRBV10-3	TRBJ2-7	CAISASGSRVSHEQYF
TRBV11-1	TRBJ1-1	CASSASAGTLTEAFF
TRBV28	TRBJ2-2	CASSPIGQGAFGGELFF
TRBV7-3	TRBJ1-2	CASSLEGAAYGYTF
TRBV5-4	TRBJ2-5	CASSPTGRGGRETQYF
TRBV29-1	TRBJ2-7	CSVVGLANSYEQYF
TRBV7-2	TRBJ2-5	CASSLWRGQETQYF
TRBV7-9	TRBJ2-7	CASSGETGGPYEQYF
TRBV28	TRBJ2-7	CASRNLQVQAYEQYF
TRBV28	TRBJ2-2	CASSPGRTRFSGELFF
TRBV7-9	TRBJ2-1	CASSPQGGVNEQFF
TRBV9	TRBJ2-5	CASSATFQETQYF
TRBV5-4	TRBJ2-1	CASSPSGTRYNEQFF
TRBV5-8	TRBJ2-3	CASSPRGGTQYF
TRBV2	TRBJ1-1	CASMGTGGAFF
TRBV7-9	TRBJ2-7	CASNLGETYEQYF
TRBV28	TRBJ1-4	CASSKGQGREKLFF
TRBV19	TRBJ2-2	CASRSGGGTGELFF
TRBV11-3	TRBJ2-5	CASSLSYGMETQYF
TRBV6-1	TRBJ2-5	CAGTEFSQETQYF
TRBV5-4	TRBJ2-6	CASTWTDISGANVLTF
TRBV7-3	TRBJ2-1	CASSLMGEDEQFF
TRBV28	TRBJ1-2	CASSFWGGDVYGYTF
TRBV10-1	TRBJ1-5	CASAAGPNQPQHF
TRBV18	TRBJ2-7	CASSPPGGNEQYF
TRBV6-1	TRBJ1-1	CASRDRVVNTEAFF
TRBV6-6	TRBJ2-2	CASRLAQDRYTGELFF
TRBV10-2	TRBJ1-4	CASSEYGGTTNEKLFF
TRBV27	TRBJ2-7	CASRWGSGPYEQYF
TRBV23-1	TRBJ2-7	CAGSGTSVSYEQYF
TRBV30	TRBJ1-5	CAWGGHSNQPQHF
TRBV4-1	TRBJ2-7	CASSQVSGVSYEQYF
TRBV6-1	TRBJ2-5	CASSEAKGGPQETQYF
TRBV7-8	TRBJ1-1	CASSFGSQGTEAFF
TRBV15	TRBJ2-7	CATSRGTGAYEQYF
TRBV7-3	TRBJ2-6	CASSLPQRGAVGANVLTF